These 2 T cell receptor beta chains share one sample of origin, sequenced in a study of OX40 agonist ivuxolimab in advanced cancers. Sequenced by immunoSEQ multiplex PCR; TCRdb stores in-frame clones only, minus some. The repertoire includes 71,000 or so clones, approximately 89% of them detected once, and around 0.76% sits in the top ten. The material sequenced was CD4+ or CD8+ T cells sorted from blood, taken in a trial of the OX40 agonist ivuxolimab. The receptors shown here come from an adult with an advanced solid tumor such as melanoma, head and neck, liver or kidney cancer.

The chain uses TRBV19 and TRBJ2-1, with D possibly TRBD1 on 6 matching bases. Germline V lookup: CDR1 LNHDA, CDR2 SQIVND (reference sequence). V was clipped by 6 bases and J by 6 bases, with 15 bases between them. CDR3 size: 14 residues. In nucleotides, the CDR3 is TGTGCCAGTAGGCCCCGTGGGGGCCGCAATGAGCAGTTCTTC. It is translated as CASRPRGGRNEQFF.

In its sample, this clone was seen once. CDR3 amino acids: CATTQASGGNTGELFF. The CDR3 DNA follows: TGTGCCACCACTCAGGCTAGCGGGGGGAACACCGGGGAGCTGTTTTTT. V usage is TRBV7-8 and J usage is TRBJ2-2; 10 bases agree with TRBD2. The germline V gene has CDR1 SGHVS and CDR2 FQNEAQ. The CDR3 spans 16 residues. The V and J ends lost 10 bases and 1 base, in that order; junction bases with no gene match: 9.